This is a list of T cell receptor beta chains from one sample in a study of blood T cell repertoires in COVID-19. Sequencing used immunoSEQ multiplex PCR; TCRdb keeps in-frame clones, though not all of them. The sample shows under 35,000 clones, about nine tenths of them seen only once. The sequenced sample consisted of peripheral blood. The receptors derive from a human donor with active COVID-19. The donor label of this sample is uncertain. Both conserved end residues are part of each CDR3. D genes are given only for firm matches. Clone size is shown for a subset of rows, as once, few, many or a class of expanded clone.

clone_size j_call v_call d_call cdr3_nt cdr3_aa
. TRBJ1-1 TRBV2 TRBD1 TGTGCCAGCACCATCACAGGGGGGGGGACTGAAGCTTTCTTT CASTITGGGTEAFF
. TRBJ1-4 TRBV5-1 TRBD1 TGCGCCAGCAGCTTGGCCCCGCAGGGGGCTAATGAAAAACTGTTTTTT CASSLAPQGANEKLFF
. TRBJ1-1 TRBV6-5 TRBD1 TGTGCCAGCAGTTCCCGCGGACAGGGGGCTTTCACTGAAGCTTTCTTT CASSSRGQGAFTEAFF
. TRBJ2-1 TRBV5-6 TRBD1 TGTGCCAGCAGCTTGGGGACAGGCATCTACAATGAGCAGTTCTTC CASSLGTGIYNEQFF
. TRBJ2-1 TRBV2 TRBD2 TGTGCCAGCAGTGTTAACCAGCGGGGGGGCAATGAGCAGTTCTTC CASSVNQRGGNEQFF
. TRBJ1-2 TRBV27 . TGTGCCAGCAGCTCTCAACGGTCCCCACAGCTTGGCTACACCTTC CASSSQRSPQLGYTF
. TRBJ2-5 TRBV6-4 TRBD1 TGTGCCAGCAGTCTTACCGGGACAGGGGCTCGAGAGACCCAGTACTTC CASSLTGTGARETQYF
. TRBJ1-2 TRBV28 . TGTGCCAGCAGGACTCACGGGAATGGCTACACCTTC CASRTHGNGYTF
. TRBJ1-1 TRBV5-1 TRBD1 TGCGCCAGCAGCTTGGCGCCACAGGGGGGGACTGAAGCTTTCTTT CASSLAPQGGTEAFF
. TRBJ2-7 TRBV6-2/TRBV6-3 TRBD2 TGTGCCAGCAGTTACGGCGGGGGGGCCTCCTACGAGCAGTACTTC CASSYGGGASYEQYF
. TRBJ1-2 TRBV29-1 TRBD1 TGCAGCGTTGAGACAGGGGGCTCTGGCTATGGCTACACCTTC CSVETGGSGYGYTF
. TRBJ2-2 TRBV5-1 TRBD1 TGCGCCAGCAGCTGGGCGCAGGGGGCCAGGGAGTCCGGGGAGCTGTTTTTT CASSWAQGARESGELFF
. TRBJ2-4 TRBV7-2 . TGTGCCAGCAGCCCTCGCAGGGGCGGAAACATTCAGTACTTC CASSPRRGGNIQYF
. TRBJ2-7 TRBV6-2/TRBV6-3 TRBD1 TGTGCCAGCAGTTACTCACCCAGGGGGGAGCAGTACTTC CASSYSPRGEQYF
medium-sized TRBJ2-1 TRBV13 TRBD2 TGTGCCAGCAAGAGAGCGGGAAGTTCCTACAATGAGCAGTTCTTC CASKRAGSSYNEQFF
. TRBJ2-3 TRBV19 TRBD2 TGTGCCAGTAGCAGATCATCGATAGCGGGGGGGCCATCAGATACGCAGTATTTT CASSRSSIAGGPSDTQYF
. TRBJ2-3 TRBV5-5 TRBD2 TGTGCCAGCAGCTCTCGAGCGGGGGGTACTAGCACAGATACGCAGTATTTT CASSSRAGGTSTDTQYF
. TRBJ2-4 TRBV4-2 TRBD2 TGTGCCAGCAGCCCGAGGGTGGCGGGGGGGAAAAACATTCAGTACTTC CASSPRVAGGKNIQYF
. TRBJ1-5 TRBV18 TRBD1 TGTGCCAGCTCACCCGGACAGGGTGGCAATCAGCCCCAGCATTTT CASSPGQGGNQPQHF
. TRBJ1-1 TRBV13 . TGTGCCAGCAGCTTAGGCCGAAGAGATGGCACTGAAGCTTTCTTT CASSLGRRDGTEAFF
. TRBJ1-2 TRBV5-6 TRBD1 TGTGCCAGCAGCTTCCGGGACAGGGGTGGCTACACCTTC CASSFRDRGGYTF
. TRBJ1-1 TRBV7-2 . TGTGCCAGCAGCCCTTGGACTTACCAGAACACTGAAGCTTTCTTT CASSPWTYQNTEAFF
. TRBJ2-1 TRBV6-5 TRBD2 TGTGCCACGGCGGCTAGCGGTTCCTACAATGAGCAGTTCTTC CATAASGSYNEQFF
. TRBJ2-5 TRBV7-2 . TGTGCCAGCGGCCTTAGCGTTAGGGGGGAGACCCAGTACTTC CASGLSVRGETQYF
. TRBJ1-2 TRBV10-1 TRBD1 TGCGCCAGCAGTGATTCTCGAGACAGGGAGTCCCCAAGCGGCTACACCTTC CASSDSRDRESPSGYTF
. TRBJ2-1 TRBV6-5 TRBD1 TGTGCCAGCAGTTACGGACAGGGCTATGAGCAGTTCTTC CASSYGQGYEQFF
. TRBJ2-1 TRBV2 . TGTGCCAGTCTTCTAGGACTTAGAAGCAATGAGCAGTTCTTC CASLLGLRSNEQFF
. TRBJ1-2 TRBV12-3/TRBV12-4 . TGTGCCAGCAGTACCCAGGGATTTGGCTACACCTTC CASSTQGFGYTF
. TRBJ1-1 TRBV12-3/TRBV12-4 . TGTGCCAGCAGTTTATACGGGAAGGCTTTCTTT CASSLYGKAFF
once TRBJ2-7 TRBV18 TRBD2 TGTGCCAGCTCTAACTTAGCGGGGCAAGGGGAGCAGTACTTC CASSNLAGQGEQYF
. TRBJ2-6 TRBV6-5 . TGTGCCAGCGGTTCAGGGAACTCTGGGGCCAACGTCCTGACTTTC CASGSGNSGANVLTF
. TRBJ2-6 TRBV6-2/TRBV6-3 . TGTGCCAGCAGTAGGACAGTTTACTCTGGGGCCAACGTCCTGACTTTC CASSRTVYSGANVLTF
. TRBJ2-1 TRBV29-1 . TGCAGCGTTGTCGGTTCCCTAGGGCAGTTCTTC CSVVGSLGQFF
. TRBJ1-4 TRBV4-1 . TGCGCCAGCAGCCCGTGGACAGATTTGGCAACTAATGAAAAACTGTTTTTT CASSPWTDLATNEKLFF
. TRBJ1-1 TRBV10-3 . TGTGCCGTCACACCAGGGCACAACACTGAAGCTTTCTTT CAVTPGHNTEAFF
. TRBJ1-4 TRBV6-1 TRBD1 TGTGCCAGCGGGACGACAGGGGCTGGTGAAAAACTGTTTTTT CASGTTGAGEKLFF
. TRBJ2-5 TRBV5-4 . TGTGCCAGCAGCTTGGGGTCCGGGGTCCCCCAAGAGACCCAGTACTTC CASSLGSGVPQETQYF
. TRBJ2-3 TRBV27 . TGTGCCAGCAGTTTATCGGGGGGGCCCACAGATACGCAGTATTTT CASSLSGGPTDTQYF
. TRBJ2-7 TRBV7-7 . TGTGCTAGCAGCTACGGAGATTCTAGCTCCTACGAGCAGTACTTC CASSYGDSSSYEQYF
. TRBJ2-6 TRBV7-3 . TGTGCCAGCAGCCAAGGATCAGGGACTGGGGCCAACGTCCTGACTTTC CASSQGSGTGANVLTF
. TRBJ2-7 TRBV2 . TGTGCCAGCAGTAGACGCGCCAGGATAAACGAGCAGTACTTC CASSRRARINEQYF
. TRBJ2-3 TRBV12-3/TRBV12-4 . TGTGCCAGCAGTCCCAGTTTGAATACGCAGTATTTT CASSPSLNTQYF
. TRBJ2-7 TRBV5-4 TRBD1 TGTGCCAGCAGCTTGGGCTCCGGGACAGCAACCTACGAGCAGTACTTC CASSLGSGTATYEQYF
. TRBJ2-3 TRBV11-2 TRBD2 TGTGCCAGCAGCTTAGGACTAGCTACGAGCACAGATACGCAGTATTTT CASSLGLATSTDTQYF
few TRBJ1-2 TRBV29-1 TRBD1 TGCAGCGTTGAATGGGACAGGGTGGGCTACACCTTC CSVEWDRVGYTF
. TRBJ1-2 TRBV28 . TGTGCCAGCATAGGACAGAACTATGGCTACACCTTC CASIGQNYGYTF
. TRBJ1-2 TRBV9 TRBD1 TGTGCCAGCAGCGGGGGACAGGGCGATGGCTACACCTTC CASSGGQGDGYTF
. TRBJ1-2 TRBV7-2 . TGTGCCAGCAGCTTGGGACACAAACCTAACTATGGCTACACCTTC CASSLGHKPNYGYTF
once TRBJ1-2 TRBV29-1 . TGCAGCGCCGCCGACAGGAACTATGGCTACACCTTC CSAADRNYGYTF
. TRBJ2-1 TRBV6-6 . TGTGCCAGCAGTTCCCGCGACAATGAGCAGTTCTTC CASSSRDNEQFF
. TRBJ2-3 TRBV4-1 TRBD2 TGCGCCAGCAGCCAAGCTTCCGAGGCTAGCGGGGGGGCCGTTTCTAGGACAGATACGCAGTATTTT CASSQASEASGGAVSRTDTQYF
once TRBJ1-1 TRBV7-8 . TGTGCCAGCAGCTTAGCGAGACTTCTGAACACTGAAGCTTTCTTT CASSLARLLNTEAFF
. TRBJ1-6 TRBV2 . TGTGCCAGCAGTGAAGAGGGGCTTCAGAATTCACCCCTCCACTTT CASSEEGLQNSPLHF
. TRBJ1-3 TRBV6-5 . TGTGCCAGCAGCACCGGGACATACTCTGGAAACACCATATATTTT CASSTGTYSGNTIYF
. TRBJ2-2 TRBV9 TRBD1 TGTGCCAGCAGCGTCACGTTCCGGGACAGGGGGCATAGGGGGGAGCTGTTTTTT CASSVTFRDRGHRGELFF
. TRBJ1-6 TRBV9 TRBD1 TGTGCCAGCAGGCGGGACAGTGAGGGGCTGTATAATTCACCCCTCCACTTT CASRRDSEGLYNSPLHF
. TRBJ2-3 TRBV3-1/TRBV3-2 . TGTGCCAGCAGCTCAACAGATACGCAGTATTTT CASSSTDTQYF
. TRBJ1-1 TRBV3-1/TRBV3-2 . TGTGCCAGCAGCCGAAAAGGGGGTACTGAAGCTTTCTTT CASSRKGGTEAFF